One sample yielded the 24 T cell receptor beta chains listed below, sequenced in a study of OX40 agonist ivuxolimab in advanced cancers. TCRdb's copy holds only in-frame clones and misses some; the assay was immunoSEQ multiplex PCR. Of roughly 73,000 clones in the sample, roughly 88% are singletons; the top ten hold about 2.1%. Material: CD4+ or CD8+ T cells sorted from blood, obtained in a trial of the OX40 agonist ivuxolimab. The origin of the receptors is an adult with an advanced solid tumor such as melanoma, head and neck, liver or kidney cancer.

V usage is TRBV28 and J usage is TRBJ2-3; TRBD1 or TRBD2 may be the D gene (5 bases each). Trimming removed 5 bases at V and 1 base at J, with 19 bases between. Germline-derived CDR1 and CDR2 are MDHEN and SYDVKM. The CDR3 consists of 17 residues. The CDR3 nucleotides read TGTGCCAGCAGTCGGGATCGGCGACAGTCCGGCACAGATACGCAGTATTTT. Protein: CASSRDRRQSGTDTQYF.

The rearrangement uses TRBV19 and TRBJ1-1, with D tentatively TRBD1 (6 bases). Trimming took 6 bases from V and 0 from J, leaving 17 bases between them. The CDR3 has 16 residues. Looked up from germline, CDR1 is LNHDA and CDR2 is SQIVND (reference sequence). The CDR3: CASSPGAGVMNTEAFF. As DNA, the CDR3 is TGTGCCAGTAGCCCGGGGGCAGGGGTCATGAACACTGAAGCTTTCTTT.

V gene TRBV5-6 combines with J gene TRBJ1-1; D ambiguous. The CDR3 loop spans 15 amino acids. The germline CDR1 and CDR2 sequences are SGHDT and YYEEEE. V lost 4 bases, J lost 5 bases, and 18 bases lay in between. CDR3: CASSPLRGQETEAFF. For the CDR3, the DNA is TGTGCCAGCAGCCCGCTCAGAGGTCAGGAGACTGAAGCTTTCTTT. Variable domain in full (rest from reference TRBV5-6 and TRBJ1-1): DAGVTQSPTHLIKTRGQQVTLRCSPKSGHDTVSWYQQALGQGPQFIFQYYEEEERQRGNFPDRFSGHQFPNYSSELNVNALLLGDSALYLCASSPLRGQETEAFFGQGTRLTVV.

This clone was found a few times. This chain links TRBV18 with TRBJ2-3; 12 nucleotides match TRBD2. The CDR3 covers 17 residues. V shed 3 bases and J 5 bases; nucleotides not matched to a gene: 9. Germline CDR1 is KGHSH and CDR2 is LQKENI. The CDR3 here is CASSPRSSGRAGDTQYF. The DNA for the CDR3 is TGTGCCAGCTCACCGCGTTCTAGCGGGAGGGCGGGAGATACGCAGTATTTT. Based on the CDR3 plus reference TRBV18 and TRBJ2-3, the full variable domain is NAGVMQNPRHLVRRRGQEARLRCSPMKGHSHVYWYRQLPEEGLKFMVYLQKENIIDESGMPKERFSAEFPKEGPSILRIQQVVRGDSAAYFCASSPRSSGRAGDTQYFGPGTRLTVL.

The chain has TRBV6-1 and TRBJ2-5, with 7 bases aligning to TRBD1. The CDR3 length is 14 residues. Germline-derived CDR1 and CDR2 are MNHNS and SASEGT. After removal of 4 bases from V and 5 bases from J, the junction contained 7 bases not matched to a gene. CDR3 region: CASSVVRGHETQYF. The CDR3 nucleotides read TGTGCCAGCAGTGTGGTTAGGGGGCATGAGACCCAGTACTTC.

The chain employs TRBV19 and TRBJ2-1; tentatively, D is TRBD1 (6 bases). V was pared by 5 bases and J by 4 bases, with 15 bases between. Germline assignment: CDR1 LNHDA and CDR2 SQIVND (reference sequence). This CDR3 is built from 15 residues. CDR3 bases: TGTGCCAGTAGTGGATCAGGGGCGACTTACAATGAGCAGTTCTTC. It specifies CASSGSGATYNEQFF.

The chain links TRBV4-3 to TRBJ2-1, with TRBD2 matching 10 bases. The CDR3 is 16 residues long. J lost 12 bases, V lost 0 bases, and 11 bases had no gene match. Per the germline V gene, CDR1 is LGHNA and CDR2 is YSLEER. As DNA, the CDR3 is TGCGCCAGCAGCCAAGATCTAACTAGCGGGGCCCAGGGGCAGTTCTTC. Translated: CASSQDLTSGAQGQFF.

This clone was detected a few times. The chain is built from TRBV2 and TRBJ2-7; the D call may be TRBD1 or TRBD2 (5 bases each). Germline V lookup: CDR1 SNHLY, CDR2 FYNNEI. This CDR3 has 14 amino acids. Trimming cost V 1 base and J 4 bases, with 11 bases left between them. CDR3 bases: TGTGCCAGCAGTGAAGGGTTGAGGGGTTACGAGCAGTACTTC. Its translation: CASSEGLRGYEQYF.

This clone was picked up one time. The V call is TRBV4-1, the J call TRBJ2-7, with 7 bases that match TRBD1. The CDR3 has 15 residues. With V trimmed by 3 bases and J by 4 bases, 9 bases remained unmatched. CDR1 and CDR2 (germline): MGHRA, YSYEKL. This chain's CDR3 is CASSQVDRVEYEQYF. DNA of the CDR3: TGCGCCAGCAGCCAGGTAGACAGGGTCGAGTACGAGCAGTACTTC.

The V call is TRBV28, the J call TRBJ2-5; the match to TRBD2 covers 7 bases. Germline assignment: CDR1 MDHEN and CDR2 SYDVKM. The CDR3 runs 16 residues. Trimming at V came to 6 bases and at J to 5 bases, leaving 15 bases not matched to a gene. CDR3 coding DNA: TGTGCCAGCAGCTCTCAGGGAGGCGGGGGTTGGGAGACCCAGTACTTC. Its protein product is CASSSQGGGGWETQYF.

This clone was seen a handful of times. The V gene is TRBV7-9, the J gene TRBJ2-2; D is possibly TRBD1 or TRBD2 (6 bases each). The germline V gene encodes CDR1 SEHNR and CDR2 FQNEAQ (reference sequence). The CDR3 spans 16 residues. Trimming pared 6 bases from V and 5 bases from J, leaving 19 bases between. The DNA of the CDR3 is TGTGCCAGCAGTGACAGGAGGGACTTGGGAACCGGGGAGCTGTTTTTT. This sequence encodes CASSDRRDLGTGELFF.

This chain uses TRBV6-1 with TRBJ2-2; a weak D match, TRBD1 (6 bases). CDR1 and CDR2 from the germline V gene are MNHNS and SASEGT. The CDR3 spans 14 residues. Trimming took 6 bases from V and 5 from J, leaving 13 bases between them. In DNA form, the CDR3 reads TGTGCCAGCAGGGGGGCGAGGGGAACCGGGGAGCTGTTTTTT. As protein: CASRGARGTGELFF.

The chain couples TRBV28 to TRBJ2-3; D is perhaps TRBD2 (5 bases). This CDR3 comprises 14 residues. CDR1 MDHEN and CDR2 SYDVKM come from the germline V gene. The germline V and J ends were trimmed by 6 bases and 0 bases, with 10 bases remaining between them. The CDR3, as DNA: TGTGCCAGCAGAGAGGGTACTAGCACAGATACGCAGTATTTT. It translates to CASREGTSTDTQYF.

V is TRBV30 and J is TRBJ2-2; TRBD2 is a possible D gene (6 bases). Germline lookup yields CDR1 GTSNPN and CDR2 SVGIG (reference sequence). The CDR3 runs to 12 residues. Trimming cost V 1 base and J 7 bases, with 7 bases left between them. Here the CDR3 DNA reads TGTGCCTGGAGTGCGGGGGACGGGGAGCTGTTTTTT. Its translation: CAWSAGDGELFF.

V and J are TRBV7-8 and TRBJ1-1; D unresolved. Germline loops: CDR1 SGHVS, CDR2 FQNEAQ. V was shortened by 4 bases and J by 4 bases, with 7 bases between the two germline ends. This CDR3 comprises 12 residues. CDR3 nucleotides: TGTGCCAGCAGCTATCCCTTCACTGAAGCTTTCTTT. Amino acids: CASSYPFTEAFF.

Regarding this clone: Other DNA sequences in this sample translate to the same CDR3. This chain joins TRBV9 and TRBJ2-3, with D tentatively TRBD2 (6 bases). This CDR3 comprises 12 residues. Trimming shortened V by 4 bases and J by 6 bases, and 9 bases separated the two germline ends. Germline V gene lookup returns CDR1 SGDLS and CDR2 YYNGEE. The CDR3 DNA reads as TGTGCCAGCAGCCTAGGAGGGGATACGCAGTATTTT. It codes for CASSLGGDTQYF.

The chain employs TRBV5-1 and TRBJ1-4; D possibly corresponds to TRBD1 (5 bases). Between the trimmed V and J ends, which lost 5 bases and 7 bases, there was a span of 12 bases. Germline V gene sequence: CDR1 SGHRS, CDR2 YFSETQ. CDR3 length equals 13 residues. CDR3 DNA: TGCGCCAGCAGGTCGGAGGGGAGTGAAAAACTGTTTTTT. Translation: CASRSEGSEKLFF.

The genes are TRBV28 and TRBJ2-7; the D is unclear. CDR3 size: 13 residues. The V end lost 5 bases, the J end lost 2 bases, and 10 bases lay between the germline ends. Germline lookup yields CDR1 MDHEN and CDR2 SYDVKM. CDR3 protein: CASSLTVPYEQYF. The CDR3 DNA follows: TGTGCCAGCAGTCTCACGGTGCCCTACGAGCAGTACTTC.

This sequence joins TRBV7-2 and TRBJ2-3, with 7 bases that match TRBD1. Losses at the gene ends were 7 bases for V and 3 bases for J; bases not matched to a gene: 7. CDR1 is SGHTA and CDR2 is FQGNSA in the germline V gene. The CDR3 totals 14 residues. The CDR3 DNA sequence: TGTGCCAGCAAAAACAGGGGTGGGACAGATACGCAGTATTTT. This sequence encodes CASKNRGGTDTQYF.

The V and J genes are TRBV10-3 and TRBJ1-5; D is unclear. Germline V gene lookup returns CDR1 ENHRY and CDR2 SYGVKD. This CDR3 is built from 13 residues. The V end lost 2 bases, the J end lost 6 bases, and 8 bases lay between the germline ends. CDR3 amino acids: CAISELGSQPQHF. CDR3 bases: TGTGCCATCAGTGAGCTCGGGAGTCAGCCCCAGCATTTT.

V usage is TRBV10-2 and J usage is TRBJ2-1, with 10 bases fitting TRBD2. The CDR3 length is 19 residues. The J segment lost 0 bases and the V segment lost 2 bases, leaving 10 bases of the junction unmatched. Germline V gene sequence: CDR1 WSHSY, CDR2 SAAADI. The DNA for the CDR3 is TGCGCCAGCAGTGAGGGGTGGGCTAGCGGGAGCGCCTCCTACAATGAGCAGTTCTTC. The encoded protein is CASSEGWASGSASYNEQFF.

The genes are TRBV27 and TRBJ2-1; the D gene is possibly TRBD1 (5 bases). Trimming took off 3 bases at V and 5 bases at J, with 11 bases between the two ends. Germline V gene lookup returns CDR1 MNHEY and CDR2 SMNVEV (reference sequence). The CDR3 has 14 residues. The CDR3 region has the DNA TGTGCCAGCAGTTTCGCGACAGAGGACAATGAGCAGTTCTTC. Amino acids: CASSFATEDNEQFF.

The chain employs TRBV9 and TRBJ2-1, with D perhaps assigned TRBD1 or TRBD2 (5 bases each). This CDR3 comprises 15 residues. Germline V gives CDR1 SGDLS, CDR2 YYNGEE. V was cut by 3 bases and J by 12 bases, with 22 bases left in between. CDR3 in DNA: TGTGCCAGCAGCGAGGGCCCCGGGACGGCCGGAGGGCAGTTCTTC. It translates to CASSEGPGTAGGQFF.

This clone is a singleton in its sample. The V gene is TRBV5-1, the J gene TRBJ2-5; 7 bases agree with TRBD1. CDR1 and CDR2 from the germline V gene are SGHRS and YFSETQ. Trimming took 3 bases from V and 1 from J; bases not matched to a gene: 6. This CDR3 region has 15 residues. The CDR3 nucleotides read TGCGCCAGCAGCTCCCGCTGGACAGGCCAAGAGACCCAGTACTTC. Protein product: CASSSRWTGQETQYF.